This T cell receptor (beta chain) derives from a study of blood T cell repertoires in COVID-19 (dated by TCRdb to the early 2020s). Turning to the overall study: Samples from collaborators originated in the United States, Italy and Spain and spanned both the acute and convalescent phases of COVID-19. The prospective study material was composed of cDNA or gDNA derived from T cells, B-cell-depleted T cells, or PBMCs. Deeply sampled blood TCRbeta repertoires from subjects exposed to, actively infected with, or recovered from COVID-19 were included in the dataset. The repertoires were released in a freely available public database intended as a resource for research on the immune response to SARS-CoV-2. The samples were drawn from the first 160 participants of the ongoing ImmuneRACE study and from 1,254 subjects provided by 6 global collaborators. The sample metadata nearly always contained a de-identified subject ID, COVID-19 status, age in years and sex. HLA class I and class II types, where available, came from metadata supplied by the sample provider rather than from assay-based typing. What the authors observed across the whole study: How much clinical and demographic metadata was included differed by source and by participant, and the metadata was provided uncurated.

After removal of 5 bases from V and 5 bases from J, the junction retains 5 bases not matched to a gene. In the germline V gene, CDR1 corresponds to MDHEN and CDR2 to SYDVKM. Measured from the cysteine to the phenylalanine, the CDR3 is 15 residues long. Solely the CDR3 DNA is kept, with 45 bases framed from the first base. Each collaborating institution followed its own protocols to collect whole blood in K2EDTA tubes. For TCRbeta analysis, collaborators shipped samples as frozen whole blood, isolated PBMCs, or DNA extracted from either of those sample types. In the case of this clone: The antigen it recognizes is unknown. Base qualities were left out, and no much larger clone turns up one base away.

TCRbeta CDR3 regions were amplified from genomic DNA by means of the immunoSEQ Assay, a bias-controlled multiplex PCR. The study's own analysis went as follows. Within the assay, amplification of reference gene primers was used to estimate how many nucleated cells each sample contained. To quantify the absolute abundance of each unique TCRbeta CDR3 rearrangement, sequence reads were collapsed and filtered. For each sample, productive Simpson clonality was calculated as the square root of Simpson's diversity index across productive rearrangements. TCRdb retrieved this table from immuneACCESS and kept in-frame rearrangements only. Not all clones are present; in checked studies, unresolved V genes account for under half, and no reason is known for the remainder. The V and J calls and clone size come from that table; D and trimming were worked out from the DNA. The sample has fewer than 300,000 clones on record, about 86% of them singletons. The ten top clones hold around 2.9% of the sample.

Sequences were obtained from peripheral blood. The rearranged chain carries TRBV28 and TRBJ1-6; the junction holds 8 bases that match TRBD1. The receptor comes from a woman in her sixties with active or convalescent COVID-19. The CDR3 protein is CASSTPTGDNSPLHF. The DNA reads as follows: TGTGCCAGCAGTACCCCGACAGGGGATAATTCACCCCTCCACTTT. Reference TRBV28 and TRBJ1-6 genes cover what lies past the CDR3, so the full variable domain is DVKVTQSSRYLVKRTGEKVFLECVQDMDHENMFWYRQDPGLGLRLIYFSYDVKMKEKGDIPEGYSVSREKKERFSLILESASTNQTSMYLCASSTPTGDNSPLHFGNGTRLTVT.